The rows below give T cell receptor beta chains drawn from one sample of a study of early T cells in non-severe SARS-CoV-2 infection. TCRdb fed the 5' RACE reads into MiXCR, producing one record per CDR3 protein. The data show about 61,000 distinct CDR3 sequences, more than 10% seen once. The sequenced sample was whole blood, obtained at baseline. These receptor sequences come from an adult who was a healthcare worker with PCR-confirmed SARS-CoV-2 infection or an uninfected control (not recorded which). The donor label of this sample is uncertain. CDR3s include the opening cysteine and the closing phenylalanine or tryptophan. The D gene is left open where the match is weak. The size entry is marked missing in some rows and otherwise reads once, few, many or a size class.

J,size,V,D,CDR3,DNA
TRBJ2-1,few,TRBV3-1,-,CASSQVGGADHSYNEQFF,TGTGCCAGCAGCCAAGTTGGGGGTGCGGATCACTCCTACAATGAGCAGTTCTTC
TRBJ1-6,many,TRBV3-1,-,CASSQQGNSPLHF,TGTGCCAGCAGCCAACAGGGGAATTCACCCCTCCACTTT
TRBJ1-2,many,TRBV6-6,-,CASSYQRRSHRSDGYTF,TGTGCCAGCAGTTACCAAAGACGGTCCCATCGGAGTGATGGCTACACCTTC
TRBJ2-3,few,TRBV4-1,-,CASSRTGGRPDTQYF,TGCGCCAGCAGCCGAACCGGGGGCCGTCCAGATACGCAGTATTTT
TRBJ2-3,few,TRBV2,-,CASSGGFTQYF,TGTGCCAGCAGTGGGGGTTTTACGCAGTATTTT
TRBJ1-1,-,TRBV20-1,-,CSARRDTEAFF,TGCAGTGCTAGGAGGGACACTGAAGCTTTCTTT
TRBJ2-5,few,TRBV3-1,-,CASTVRGTQETQYF,TGTGCCAGCACCGTTCGGGGAACTCAAGAGACCCAGTACTTC
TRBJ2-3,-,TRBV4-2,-,CASSLSPATSVTDTQYF,TGTGCCAGCAGCCTCTCCCCGGCGACTAGTGTCACAGATACGCAGTATTTT
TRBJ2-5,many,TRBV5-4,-,CASSLGLDVTQYF,TGTGCCAGCAGCTTGGGACTAGATGTGACCCAGTACTTC
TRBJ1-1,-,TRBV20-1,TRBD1,CSAPSGGAMNTEAFF,TGCAGTGCCCCGTCAGGGGGGGCCATGAACACTGAAGCTTTCTTT
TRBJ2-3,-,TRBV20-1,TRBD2,CSATSGGTTDTQYF,TGCAGTGCTACTAGCGGGGGGACCACAGATACGCAGTATTTT
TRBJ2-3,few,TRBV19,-,CASSMADTQYF,TGTGCCAGTAGTATGGCAGATACGCAGTATTTT